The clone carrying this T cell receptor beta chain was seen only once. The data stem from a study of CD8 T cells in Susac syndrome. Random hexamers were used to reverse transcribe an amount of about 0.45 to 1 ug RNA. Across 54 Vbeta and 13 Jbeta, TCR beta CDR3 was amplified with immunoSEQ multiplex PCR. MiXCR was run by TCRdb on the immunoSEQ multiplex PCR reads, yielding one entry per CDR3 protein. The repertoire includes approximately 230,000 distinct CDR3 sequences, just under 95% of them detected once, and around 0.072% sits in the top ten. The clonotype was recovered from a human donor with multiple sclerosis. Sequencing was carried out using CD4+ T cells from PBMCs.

The CDR3 DNA reads TGTGCCAGCACCCTGGACAGGGTCGGTGGCTACACCTTC. Protein: CASTLDRVGGYTF. The chain combines TRBV6-1 with TRBJ1-2, with TRBD1 matching 8 bases. Germline CDR1 is MNHNS and CDR2 is SASEGT. Losses at the gene ends were 7 bases for V and 7 bases for J; bases not matched to a gene: 8. The CDR3 runs 13 residues.